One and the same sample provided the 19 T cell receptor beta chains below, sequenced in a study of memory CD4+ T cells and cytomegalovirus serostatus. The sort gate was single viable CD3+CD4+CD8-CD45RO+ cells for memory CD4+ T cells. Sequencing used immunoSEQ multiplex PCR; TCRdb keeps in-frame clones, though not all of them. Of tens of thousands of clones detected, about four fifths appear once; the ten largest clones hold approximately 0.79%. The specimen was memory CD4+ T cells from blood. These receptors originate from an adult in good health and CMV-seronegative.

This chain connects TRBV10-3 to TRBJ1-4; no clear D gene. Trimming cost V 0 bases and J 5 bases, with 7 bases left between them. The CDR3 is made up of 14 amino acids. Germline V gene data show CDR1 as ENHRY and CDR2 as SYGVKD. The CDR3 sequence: CAISESQRNEKLFF. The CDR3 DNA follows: TGTGCCATCAGTGAGTCTCAAAGGAATGAAAAACTGTTTTTT.

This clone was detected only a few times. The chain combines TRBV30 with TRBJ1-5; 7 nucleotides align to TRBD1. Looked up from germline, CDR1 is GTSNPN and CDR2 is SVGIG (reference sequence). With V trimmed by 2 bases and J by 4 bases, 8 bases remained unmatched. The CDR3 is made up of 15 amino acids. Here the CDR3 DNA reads TGTGCCTGGAGTTACTCTGGGACAGCGAATCAGCCCCAGCATTTT. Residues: CAWSYSGTANQPQHF.

The CDR3 bases are TGTGCCAGCAGTCCCGCCCGGGAGACCCAGTACTTC. As protein: CASSPARETQYF. The chain recombines TRBV28 with TRBJ2-5; D is uncertain. The germline V and J ends were trimmed by 5 bases and 5 bases, with 9 bases remaining between them. The germline V gene has CDR1 MDHEN and CDR2 SYDVKM. The CDR3 is 12 residues long.

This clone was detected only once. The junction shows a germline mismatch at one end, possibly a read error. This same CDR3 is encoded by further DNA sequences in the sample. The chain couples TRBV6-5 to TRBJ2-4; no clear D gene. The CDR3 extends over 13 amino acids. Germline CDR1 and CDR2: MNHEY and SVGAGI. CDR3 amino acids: CASSTPSSNIQYF. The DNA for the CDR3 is TGCGCCAGCAGCACCCCGAGTTCAAACATTCAGTACTTC.

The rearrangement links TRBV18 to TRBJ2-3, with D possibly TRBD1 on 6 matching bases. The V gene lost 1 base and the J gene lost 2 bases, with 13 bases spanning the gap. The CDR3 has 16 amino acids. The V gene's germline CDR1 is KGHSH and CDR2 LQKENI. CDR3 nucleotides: TGTGCCAGCTCACCACGTGGCAGGGGTAACACAGATACGCAGTATTTT. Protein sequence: CASSPRGRGNTDTQYF.

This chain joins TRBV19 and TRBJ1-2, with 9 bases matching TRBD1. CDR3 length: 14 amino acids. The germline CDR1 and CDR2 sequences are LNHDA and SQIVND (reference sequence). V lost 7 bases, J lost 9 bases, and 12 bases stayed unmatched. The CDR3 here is CASNKDRGYVSYTF. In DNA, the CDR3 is TGTGCCAGTAATAAGGACAGGGGATATGTGAGCTACACCTTC.

Here the CDR3 DNA reads TGTGCCAGCAGCTTCCCAACCGAGGGGGGTGGCTACACCTTC. Its protein is CASSFPTEGGGYTF. J is TRBJ1-2 and V is TRBV5-4, with D perhaps matching TRBD1 (6 bases). With 2 bases removed from V and 7 bases from J, the gap between germline ends came to 15 bases. Germline CDR1 SGHNT, CDR2 YYREEE (reference sequence). The CDR3 is 14 residues long.

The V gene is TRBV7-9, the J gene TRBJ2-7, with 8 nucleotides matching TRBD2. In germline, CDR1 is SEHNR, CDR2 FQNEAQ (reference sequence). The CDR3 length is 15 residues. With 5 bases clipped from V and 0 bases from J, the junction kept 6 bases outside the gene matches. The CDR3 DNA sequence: TGTGCCAGCAGCCCGGGCGGGGGGCACTCCTACGAGCAGTACTTC. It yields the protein CASSPGGGHSYEQYF.

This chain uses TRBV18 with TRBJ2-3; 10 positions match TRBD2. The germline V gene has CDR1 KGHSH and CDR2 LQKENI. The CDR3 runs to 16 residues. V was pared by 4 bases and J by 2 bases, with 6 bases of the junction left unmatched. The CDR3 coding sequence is TGTGCCAGCTCACTTTCTAGCGGGGGCGTCACAGATACGCAGTATTTT. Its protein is CASSLSSGGVTDTQYF.

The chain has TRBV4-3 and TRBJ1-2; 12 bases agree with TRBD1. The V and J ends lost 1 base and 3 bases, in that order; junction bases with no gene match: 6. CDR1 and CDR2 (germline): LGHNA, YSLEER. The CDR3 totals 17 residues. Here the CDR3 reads CASSQAPGTGGYYGYTF. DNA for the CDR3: TGCGCCAGCAGCCAAGCCCCGGGGACAGGGGGCTACTATGGCTACACCTTC.

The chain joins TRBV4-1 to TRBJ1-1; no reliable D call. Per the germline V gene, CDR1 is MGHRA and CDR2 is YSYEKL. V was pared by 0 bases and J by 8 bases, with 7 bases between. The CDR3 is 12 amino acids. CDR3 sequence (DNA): TGCGCCAGCAGCCAAGATCCTAGAGAAGCTTTCTTT. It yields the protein CASSQDPREAFF.

The CDR3 loop is CASSQGTGMPGNTIYF. The CDR3 DNA follows: TGTGCCAGCAGCCAAGGGACAGGGATGCCTGGAAACACCATATATTTT. V is TRBV7-2 and J is TRBJ1-3, with 9 bases fitting TRBD1. This CDR3 is 16 amino acids long. Germline trimming cut 5 bases from V and 2 bases from J; bases unmatched to any gene: 7. Germline values: CDR1 SGHTA, CDR2 FQGNSA.

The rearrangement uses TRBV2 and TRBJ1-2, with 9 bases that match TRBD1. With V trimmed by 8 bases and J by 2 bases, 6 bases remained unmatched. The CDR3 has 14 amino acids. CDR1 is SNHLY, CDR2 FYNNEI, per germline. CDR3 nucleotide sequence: TGTGCCAGCCGTCCCGGGACAGGGAACTATGGCTACACCTTC. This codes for CASRPGTGNYGYTF.

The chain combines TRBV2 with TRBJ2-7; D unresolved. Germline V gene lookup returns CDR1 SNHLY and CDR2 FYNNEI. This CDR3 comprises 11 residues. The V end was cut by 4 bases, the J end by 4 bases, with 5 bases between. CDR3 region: CASSVGYEQYF. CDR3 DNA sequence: TGTGCCAGCAGTGTGGGGTACGAGCAGTACTTC.

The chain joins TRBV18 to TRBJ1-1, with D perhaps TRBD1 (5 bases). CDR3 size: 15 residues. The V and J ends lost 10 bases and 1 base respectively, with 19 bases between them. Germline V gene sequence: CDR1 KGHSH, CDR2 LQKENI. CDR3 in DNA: TGTGCCACGAAGGACACCGGGACCGAGAACACTGAAGCTTTCTTT. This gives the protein CATKDTGTENTEAFF.

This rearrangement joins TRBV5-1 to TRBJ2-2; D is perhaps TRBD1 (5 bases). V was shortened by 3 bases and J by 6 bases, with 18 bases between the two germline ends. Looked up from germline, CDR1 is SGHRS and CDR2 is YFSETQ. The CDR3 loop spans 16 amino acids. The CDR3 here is CASSWRQSKAAGELFF. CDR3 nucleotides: TGCGCCAGCAGCTGGCGACAGTCCAAGGCGGCCGGGGAGCTGTTTTTT.

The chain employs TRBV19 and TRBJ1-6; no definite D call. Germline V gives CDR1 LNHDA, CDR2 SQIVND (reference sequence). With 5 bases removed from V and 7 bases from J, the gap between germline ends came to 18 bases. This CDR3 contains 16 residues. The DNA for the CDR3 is TGTGCCAGTAGTCCCAACGTCCGGGGTAGGAATTCACCCCTCCACTTT. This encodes CASSPNVRGRNSPLHF.

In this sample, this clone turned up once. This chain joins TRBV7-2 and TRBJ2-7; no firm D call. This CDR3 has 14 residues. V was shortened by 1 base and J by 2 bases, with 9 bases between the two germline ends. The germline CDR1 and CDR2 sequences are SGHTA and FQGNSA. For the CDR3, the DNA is TGTGCCAGCAGCTTAGAGTCCAGAGCCTACGAGCAGTACTTC. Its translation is CASSLESRAYEQYF.

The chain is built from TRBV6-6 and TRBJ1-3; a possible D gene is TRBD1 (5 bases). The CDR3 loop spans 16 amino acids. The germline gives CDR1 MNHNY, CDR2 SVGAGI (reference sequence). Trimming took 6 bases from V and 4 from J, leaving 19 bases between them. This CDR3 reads CASRKGVGRGGNTIYF. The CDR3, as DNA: TGTGCCAGCAGGAAGGGTGTGGGGCGCGGGGGAAACACCATATATTTT.